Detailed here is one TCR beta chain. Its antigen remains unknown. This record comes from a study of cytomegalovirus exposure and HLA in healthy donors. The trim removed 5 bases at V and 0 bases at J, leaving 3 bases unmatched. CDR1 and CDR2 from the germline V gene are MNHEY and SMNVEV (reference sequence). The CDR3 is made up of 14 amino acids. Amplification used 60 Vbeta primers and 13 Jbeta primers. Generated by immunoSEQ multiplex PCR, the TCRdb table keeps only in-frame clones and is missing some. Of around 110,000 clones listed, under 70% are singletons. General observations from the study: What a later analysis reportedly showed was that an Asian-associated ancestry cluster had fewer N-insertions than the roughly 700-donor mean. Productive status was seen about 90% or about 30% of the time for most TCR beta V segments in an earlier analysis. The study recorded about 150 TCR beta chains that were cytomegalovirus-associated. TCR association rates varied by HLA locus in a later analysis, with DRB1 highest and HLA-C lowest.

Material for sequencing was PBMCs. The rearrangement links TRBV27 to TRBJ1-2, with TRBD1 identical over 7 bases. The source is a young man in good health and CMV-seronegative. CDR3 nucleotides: TGTGCCAGCAGTCCGAGGGGGCCTAACTATGGCTACACCTTC. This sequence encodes CASSPRGPNYGYTF.